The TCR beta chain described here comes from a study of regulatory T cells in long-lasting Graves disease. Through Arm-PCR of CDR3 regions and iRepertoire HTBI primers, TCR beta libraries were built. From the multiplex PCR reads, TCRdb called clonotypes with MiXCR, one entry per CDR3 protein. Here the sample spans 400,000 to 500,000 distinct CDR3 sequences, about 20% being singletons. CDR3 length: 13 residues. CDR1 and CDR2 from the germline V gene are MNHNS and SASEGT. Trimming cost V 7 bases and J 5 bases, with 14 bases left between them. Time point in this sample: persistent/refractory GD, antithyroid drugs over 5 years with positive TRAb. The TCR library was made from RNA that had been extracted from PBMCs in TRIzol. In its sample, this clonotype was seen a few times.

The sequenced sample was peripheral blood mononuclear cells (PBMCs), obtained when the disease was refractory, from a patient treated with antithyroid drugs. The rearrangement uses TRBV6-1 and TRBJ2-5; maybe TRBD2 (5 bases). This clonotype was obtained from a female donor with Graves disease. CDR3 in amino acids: CASILVGEETQYF. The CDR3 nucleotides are TGTGCCAGCATCCTAGTTGGGGAGGAGACCCAGTACTTC.